Listed below are T cell receptor beta chains from one sample, sequenced in a study of blood T cell repertoires in COVID-19. Some clones are missing from TCRdb's copy, which holds only in-frame ones; the method was immunoSEQ multiplex PCR. The table has about 300,000 clones, about nine tenths seen once. Input material: PBMCs or T cells enriched from blood (not recorded which). The receptors were sampled from a man aged 60-69 years who had recovered from COVID-19. Each CDR3 is given with its conserved first and last residue. A D gene is named only where the DNA matches it firmly. Some rows have no size entry. The others give once, few or many, or a class for an expanded clone.

J gene: TRBJ1-5
D gene: NA
clone size: NA
CDR3 length: 15
V gene: TRBV19
CDR3 protein: CASPAGQISNQPQHF
CDR3 DNA: TGTGCCAGTCCCGCCGGACAGATTAGCAATCAGCCCCAGCATTTT

J gene: TRBJ1-2
D gene: TRBD1
clone size: NA
CDR3 length: 14
V gene: TRBV6-5
CDR3 protein: CASSYTGQGSGYTF
CDR3 DNA: TGTGCCAGCAGTTACACGGGACAGGGATCTGGCTACACCTTC

J gene: TRBJ2-7
D gene: TRBD1
clone size: NA
CDR3 length: 14
V gene: TRBV7-9
CDR3 protein: CASSFRDRNGEQYF
CDR3 DNA: TGTGCCAGCAGCTTTAGGGACAGGAACGGCGAGCAGTACTTC

J gene: TRBJ1-2
D gene: NA
clone size: NA
CDR3 length: 13
V gene: TRBV13
CDR3 protein: CASTLSGGRGYTF
CDR3 DNA: TGTGCCAGCACCCTATCTGGCGGGCGAGGCTACACCTTC

J gene: TRBJ1-1
D gene: TRBD1
clone size: NA
CDR3 length: 12
V gene: TRBV10-2
CDR3 protein: CAAAGGNTEAFF
CDR3 DNA: TGCGCCGCCGCAGGGGGGAACACTGAAGCTTTCTTT

J gene: TRBJ2-3
D gene: TRBD2
clone size: NA
CDR3 length: 19
V gene: TRBV18
CDR3 protein: CASSPIVGLAGEATDTQYF
CDR3 DNA: TGTGCCAGCTCACCGATTGTAGGACTAGCGGGAGAAGCGACAGATACGCAGTATTTT

J gene: TRBJ1-2
D gene: NA
clone size: NA
CDR3 length: 14
V gene: TRBV5-1
CDR3 protein: CASSSGPGEGGYTF
CDR3 DNA: TGCGCCAGCAGCTCAGGGCCAGGGGAGGGTGGCTACACCTTC

J gene: TRBJ1-4
D gene: NA
clone size: NA
CDR3 length: 15
V gene: TRBV18
CDR3 protein: CASSPEVGAWEKLFF
CDR3 DNA: TGTGCCAGCTCACCAGAAGTGGGCGCCTGGGAAAAACTGTTTTTT

J gene: TRBJ1-5
D gene: NA
clone size: NA
CDR3 length: 14
V gene: TRBV6-2/TRBV6-3
CDR3 protein: CASSATGHNQPQHF
CDR3 DNA: TGTGCCAGCAGCGCTACAGGGCACAATCAGCCCCAGCATTTT

J gene: TRBJ1-6
D gene: NA
clone size: NA
CDR3 length: 12
V gene: TRBV7-2
CDR3 protein: CASSLGSSPLHF
CDR3 DNA: TGTGCCAGCAGCTTAGGTAGCTCACCCCTCCACTTT

J gene: TRBJ2-1
D gene: NA
clone size: NA
CDR3 length: 14
V gene: TRBV27
CDR3 protein: CASTPSVTYNEQFF
CDR3 DNA: TGTGCCAGCACCCCGTCCGTTACCTACAATGAGCAGTTCTTC

J gene: TRBJ1-4
D gene: NA
clone size: NA
CDR3 length: 16
V gene: TRBV25-1
CDR3 protein: CASTMGRTATNEKLFF
CDR3 DNA: TGTGCCAGCACCATGGGTAGAACAGCAACTAATGAAAAACTGTTTTTT

J gene: TRBJ2-7
D gene: TRBD1
clone size: NA
CDR3 length: 19
V gene: TRBV28
CDR3 protein: CASTTRTGGNGFKSYEQYF
CDR3 DNA: TGTGCCAGCACCACCCGAACAGGGGGCAACGGCTTTAAATCCTACGAGCAGTACTTC

J gene: TRBJ1-5
D gene: NA
clone size: NA
CDR3 length: 14
V gene: TRBV7-2
CDR3 protein: CASSLVGGDQPQHF
CDR3 DNA: TGTGCCAGCAGCTTAGTGGGGGGAGATCAGCCCCAGCATTTT

J gene: TRBJ1-1
D gene: NA
clone size: NA
CDR3 length: 16
V gene: TRBV5-1
CDR3 protein: CASSLGARSLNTEAFF
CDR3 DNA: TGCGCCAGCAGCTTGGGGGCCCGATCACTTAACACTGAAGCTTTCTTT

J gene: TRBJ1-1
D gene: TRBD1
clone size: NA
CDR3 length: 15
V gene: TRBV7-9
CDR3 protein: CASNRPLQGATEAFF
CDR3 DNA: TGTGCCAGCAACCGACCCCTACAGGGGGCCACTGAAGCTTTCTTT

J gene: TRBJ2-2
D gene: NA
clone size: NA
CDR3 length: 16
V gene: TRBV5-6
CDR3 protein: CASSFFGGGNAGELFF
CDR3 DNA: TGTGCCAGCAGCTTTTTTGGAGGGGGCAACGCCGGGGAGCTGTTTTTT

J gene: TRBJ1-1
D gene: TRBD1
clone size: NA
CDR3 length: 13
V gene: TRBV27
CDR3 protein: CASSLLAGGEAFF
CDR3 DNA: TGTGCCAGCAGTTTACTGGCAGGGGGCGAAGCTTTCTTT

J gene: TRBJ2-1
D gene: TRBD2
clone size: NA
CDR3 length: 15
V gene: TRBV7-3
CDR3 protein: CASSITSGSHNEQFF
CDR3 DNA: TGTGCCAGCAGCATTACTAGCGGGAGCCACAATGAGCAGTTCTTC

J gene: TRBJ2-1
D gene: NA
clone size: NA
CDR3 length: 18
V gene: TRBV9
CDR3 protein: CASSPRRVAGGSYNEQFF
CDR3 DNA: TGTGCCAGCAGCCCCCGACGGGTAGCCGGGGGCTCCTACAATGAGCAGTTCTTC

J gene: TRBJ1-2
D gene: NA
clone size: NA
CDR3 length: 15
V gene: TRBV18
CDR3 protein: CASSPTGLTSYGYTF
CDR3 DNA: TGTGCCAGCTCACCTACAGGATTAACTTCCTATGGCTACACCTTC

J gene: TRBJ2-1
D gene: TRBD1
clone size: NA
CDR3 length: 13
V gene: TRBV19
CDR3 protein: CASRVRGLDEQFF
CDR3 DNA: TGTGCCAGTAGGGTCAGGGGGCTGGATGAGCAGTTCTTC

J gene: TRBJ1-2
D gene: NA
clone size: NA
CDR3 length: 16
V gene: TRBV7-2
CDR3 protein: CASSLDGGRGYYGYTF
CDR3 DNA: TGTGCCAGCAGCTTAGATGGGGGACGGGGGTACTATGGCTACACCTTC

J gene: TRBJ2-7
D gene: NA
clone size: NA
CDR3 length: 12
V gene: TRBV7-2
CDR3 protein: CASSSQASEQYF
CDR3 DNA: TGTGCCAGCAGCTCTCAGGCCTCCGAGCAGTACTTC

J gene: TRBJ1-1
D gene: NA
clone size: NA
CDR3 length: 14
V gene: TRBV6-5
CDR3 protein: CASSYGRGNTEAFF
CDR3 DNA: TGTGCCAGCAGTTATGGCAGGGGAAACACTGAAGCTTTCTTT

J gene: TRBJ1-6
D gene: NA
clone size: NA
CDR3 length: 15
V gene: TRBV4-2
CDR3 protein: CASSQDDGSYSPLHF
CDR3 DNA: TGTGCCAGCAGCCAAGATGATGGTAGTTATTCACCCCTCCACTTT

J gene: TRBJ1-3
D gene: TRBD1
clone size: NA
CDR3 length: 15
V gene: TRBV5-1
CDR3 protein: CASTPGQGRGNTIYF
CDR3 DNA: TGCGCCAGCACTCCTGGACAGGGTAGAGGAAACACCATATATTTT

J gene: TRBJ2-1
D gene: TRBD2
clone size: NA
CDR3 length: 16
V gene: TRBV9
CDR3 protein: CASSITSGRSYNEQFF
CDR3 DNA: TGTGCCAGCAGCATTACTAGCGGGAGGTCGTACAATGAGCAGTTCTTC

J gene: TRBJ1-5
D gene: TRBD1
clone size: NA
CDR3 length: 17
V gene: TRBV28
CDR3 protein: CASSLLQGARSNQPQHF
CDR3 DNA: TGTGCCAGCAGTTTATTACAGGGGGCGCGTAGCAATCAGCCCCAGCATTTT

J gene: TRBJ2-1
D gene: TRBD2
clone size: NA
CDR3 length: 12
V gene: TRBV6-5
CDR3 protein: CASSTAGLGQFF
CDR3 DNA: TGTGCCAGCAGTACAGCGGGACTTGGGCAGTTCTTC

J gene: TRBJ1-2
D gene: NA
clone size: NA
CDR3 length: 12
V gene: TRBV10-2
CDR3 protein: CASSEAFLGYTF
CDR3 DNA: TGCGCCAGCAGTGAAGCGTTTCTTGGCTACACCTTC

J gene: TRBJ2-1
D gene: TRBD2
clone size: NA
CDR3 length: 17
V gene: TRBV3-1/TRBV3-2
CDR3 protein: CASSLSGASGRGNEQFF
CDR3 DNA: TGTGCCAGCAGCCTATCCGGAGCTAGCGGGAGGGGTAATGAGCAGTTCTTC

J gene: TRBJ1-4
D gene: TRBD1
clone size: NA
CDR3 length: 14
V gene: TRBV5-1
CDR3 protein: CASSAGTGGEKLFF
CDR3 DNA: TGCGCCAGCAGCGCCGGGACAGGGGGTGAAAAACTGTTTTTT

J gene: TRBJ2-1
D gene: NA
clone size: NA
CDR3 length: 15
V gene: TRBV4-1
CDR3 protein: CASSQQIGVGNEQFF
CDR3 DNA: TGCGCCAGCAGCCAACAAATAGGAGTTGGCAATGAGCAGTTCTTC

J gene: TRBJ2-2
D gene: NA
clone size: NA
CDR3 length: 15
V gene: TRBV7-7
CDR3 protein: CASSFRLSGSGELFF
CDR3 DNA: TGTGCTAGCAGTTTCCGGTTGAGTGGGAGCGGGGAGCTGTTTTTT

J gene: TRBJ2-4
D gene: TRBD2
clone size: NA
CDR3 length: 17
V gene: TRBV9
CDR3 protein: CASSWGLAGGPNGIQYF
CDR3 DNA: TGTGCCAGCAGCTGGGGACTAGCGGGAGGGCCTAATGGCATTCAGTACTTC

J gene: TRBJ1-1
D gene: NA
clone size: NA
CDR3 length: 14
V gene: TRBV29-1
CDR3 protein: CSVGRRSPNTEAFF
CDR3 DNA: TGCAGCGTTGGGAGGCGGTCCCCGAACACTGAAGCTTTCTTT

J gene: TRBJ2-7
D gene: NA
clone size: NA
CDR3 length: 15
V gene: TRBV19
CDR3 protein: CASSIWGGEGDEQYF
CDR3 DNA: TGTGCCAGTAGTATTTGGGGTGGTGAGGGAGACGAGCAGTACTTC

J gene: TRBJ1-3
D gene: NA
clone size: NA
CDR3 length: 14
V gene: TRBV15
CDR3 protein: CATSRDGGGNTIYF
CDR3 DNA: TGTGCCACCAGCAGAGATGGGGGCGGAAACACCATATATTTT

J gene: TRBJ2-2
D gene: TRBD2
clone size: NA
CDR3 length: 16
V gene: TRBV18
CDR3 protein: CASSPQTSGNTGELFF
CDR3 DNA: TGTGCCAGCTCACCTCAGACTAGCGGAAACACCGGGGAGCTGTTTTTT

J gene: TRBJ2-7
D gene: NA
clone size: NA
CDR3 length: 12
V gene: TRBV7-9
CDR3 protein: CATQTVTYEQYF
CDR3 DNA: TGTGCCACCCAGACTGTGACCTACGAGCAGTACTTC

J gene: TRBJ2-3
D gene: NA
clone size: once
CDR3 length: 17
V gene: TRBV19
CDR3 protein: CASSTGGGFAGPDTQYF
CDR3 DNA: TGTGCCAGTAGTACCGGGGGAGGATTCGCGGGGCCAGATACGCAGTATTTT

J gene: TRBJ2-1
D gene: TRBD2
clone size: NA
CDR3 length: 14
V gene: TRBV6-5
CDR3 protein: CASITGGGYNEQFF
CDR3 DNA: TGTGCCAGCATCACAGGCGGGGGCTACAATGAGCAGTTCTTC

J gene: TRBJ2-1
D gene: TRBD2
clone size: NA
CDR3 length: 15
V gene: TRBV9
CDR3 protein: CASSARLAGNNEQFF
CDR3 DNA: TGTGCCAGCAGCGCAAGACTAGCGGGGAACAATGAGCAGTTCTTC

J gene: TRBJ1-1
D gene: NA
clone size: NA
CDR3 length: 16
V gene: TRBV5-1
CDR3 protein: CASSLGGSKIGTEAFF
CDR3 DNA: TGCGCCAGCAGCTTGGGAGGGTCGAAAATTGGCACTGAAGCTTTCTTT

J gene: TRBJ1-5
D gene: NA
clone size: NA
CDR3 length: 15
V gene: TRBV5-6
CDR3 protein: CASSPGDRSNQPQHF
CDR3 DNA: TGTGCCAGCAGCCCAGGGGACCGCAGCAATCAGCCCCAGCATTTT

J gene: TRBJ1-2
D gene: NA
clone size: NA
CDR3 length: 15
V gene: TRBV19
CDR3 protein: CASSGQGDPLYGYTF
CDR3 DNA: TGTGCCAGTAGCGGCCAGGGCGACCCCCTCTATGGCTACACCTTC

J gene: TRBJ2-3
D gene: NA
clone size: NA
CDR3 length: 18
V gene: TRBV5-1
CDR3 protein: CASSANRDWPRPTDTQYF
CDR3 DNA: TGCGCCAGCAGCGCAAATCGGGACTGGCCCCGTCCCACAGATACGCAGTATTTT

J gene: TRBJ2-7
D gene: NA
clone size: NA
CDR3 length: 14
V gene: TRBV27
CDR3 protein: CASSPRSKSYEQYF
CDR3 DNA: TGTGCCAGCAGTCCTCGCAGTAAGTCCTACGAGCAGTACTTC

J gene: TRBJ1-6
D gene: NA
clone size: few
CDR3 length: 16
V gene: TRBV6-5
CDR3 protein: CASSYSIGRENSPLHF
CDR3 DNA: TGTGCCAGCAGTTACTCGATCGGGAGGGAGAATTCACCCCTCCACTTT

J gene: TRBJ1-4
D gene: TRBD1
clone size: NA
CDR3 length: 14
V gene: TRBV29-1
CDR3 protein: CSVEVGQGNEKLFF
CDR3 DNA: TGCAGCGTTGAAGTGGGACAGGGGAATGAAAAACTGTTTTTT

J gene: TRBJ2-1
D gene: TRBD2
clone size: NA
CDR3 length: 16
V gene: TRBV7-9
CDR3 protein: CASSSRTSGPYNEQFF
CDR3 DNA: TGTGCCAGCAGCTCACGGACTAGCGGACCCTACAATGAGCAGTTCTTC

J gene: TRBJ2-1
D gene: TRBD1
clone size: NA
CDR3 length: 14
V gene: TRBV29-1
CDR3 protein: CSVTGTGLYNEQFF
CDR3 DNA: TGCAGCGTGACCGGGACAGGGTTGTACAATGAGCAGTTCTTC